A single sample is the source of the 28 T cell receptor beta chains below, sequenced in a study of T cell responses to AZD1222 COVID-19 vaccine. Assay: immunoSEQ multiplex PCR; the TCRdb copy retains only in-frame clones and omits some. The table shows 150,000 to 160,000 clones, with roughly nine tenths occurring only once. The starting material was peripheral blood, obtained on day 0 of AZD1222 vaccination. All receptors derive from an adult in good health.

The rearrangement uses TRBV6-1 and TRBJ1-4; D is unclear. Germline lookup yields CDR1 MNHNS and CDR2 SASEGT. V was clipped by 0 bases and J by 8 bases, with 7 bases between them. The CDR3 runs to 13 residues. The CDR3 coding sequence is TGTGCCAGCAGTGAAGCTATCGACGAAAAACTGTTTTTT. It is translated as CASSEAIDEKLFF.

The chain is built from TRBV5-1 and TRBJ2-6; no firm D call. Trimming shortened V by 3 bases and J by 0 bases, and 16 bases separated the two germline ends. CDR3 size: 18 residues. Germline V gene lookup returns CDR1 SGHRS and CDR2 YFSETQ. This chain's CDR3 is CASSYGGLVNSGANVLTF. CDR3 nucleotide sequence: TGCGCCAGCAGCTACGGCGGTTTGGTGAACTCTGGGGCCAACGTCCTGACTTTC.

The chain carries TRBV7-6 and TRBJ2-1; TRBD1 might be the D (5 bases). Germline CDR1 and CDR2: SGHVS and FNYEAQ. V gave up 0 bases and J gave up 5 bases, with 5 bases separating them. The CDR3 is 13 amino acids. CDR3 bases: TGTGCCAGCAGCTTAGCAGGGGACAATGAGCAGTTCTTC. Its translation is CASSLAGDNEQFF.

The CDR3 sequence is CASTGGGTGELFF. CDR3 bases: TGTGCCAGCACCGGGGGCGGCACCGGGGAGCTGTTTTTT. The rearrangement joins TRBV5-6 to TRBJ2-2; possibly TRBD1 or TRBD2 for D (6 bases each). In germline, CDR1 is SGHDT, CDR2 YYEEEE. With 6 bases removed from V and 4 bases from J, the gap between germline ends came to 10 bases. CDR3 size: 13 residues.

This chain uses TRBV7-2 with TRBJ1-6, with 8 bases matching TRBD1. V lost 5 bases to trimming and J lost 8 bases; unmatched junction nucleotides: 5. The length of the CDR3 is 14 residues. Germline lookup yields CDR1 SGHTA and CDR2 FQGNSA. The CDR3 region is CASSVDRADSPLHF. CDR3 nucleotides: TGTGCCAGCAGCGTGGACAGGGCGGATTCACCCCTCCACTTT.

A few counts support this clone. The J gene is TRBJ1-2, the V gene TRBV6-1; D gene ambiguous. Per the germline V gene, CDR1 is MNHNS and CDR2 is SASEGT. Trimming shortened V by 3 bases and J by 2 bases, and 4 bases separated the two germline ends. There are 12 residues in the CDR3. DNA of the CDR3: TGTGCCAGCAGTGACAGAAACTATGGCTACACCTTC. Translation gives CASSDRNYGYTF.

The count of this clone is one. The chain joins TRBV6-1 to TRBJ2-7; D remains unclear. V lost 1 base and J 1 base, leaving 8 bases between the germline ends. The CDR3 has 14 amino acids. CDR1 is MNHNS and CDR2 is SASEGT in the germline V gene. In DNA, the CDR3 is TGTGCCAGCAGTGAAGAACCCCGTTCCTACGAGCAGTACTTC. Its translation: CASSEEPRSYEQYF.

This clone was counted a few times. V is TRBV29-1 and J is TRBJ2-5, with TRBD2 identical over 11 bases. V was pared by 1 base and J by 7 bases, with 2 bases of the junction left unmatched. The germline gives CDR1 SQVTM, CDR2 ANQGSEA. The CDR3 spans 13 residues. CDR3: CSVEGGTSGTQYF. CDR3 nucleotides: TGCAGCGTTGAAGGGGGGACTAGCGGGACCCAGTACTTC.

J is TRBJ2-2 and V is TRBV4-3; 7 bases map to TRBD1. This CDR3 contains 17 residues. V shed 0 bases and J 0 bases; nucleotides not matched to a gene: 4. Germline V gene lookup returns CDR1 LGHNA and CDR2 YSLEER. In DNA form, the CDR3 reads TGCGCCAGCAGCCAAGACAGGGACAGCGCGAACACCGGGGAGCTGTTTTTT. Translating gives CASSQDRDSANTGELFF.

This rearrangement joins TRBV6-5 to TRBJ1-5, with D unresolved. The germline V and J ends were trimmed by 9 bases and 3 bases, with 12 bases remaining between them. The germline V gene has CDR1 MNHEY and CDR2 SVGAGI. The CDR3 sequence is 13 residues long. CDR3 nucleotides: TGTGCCAGTTCTCGTCGGAACAATCAGCCCCAGCATTTT. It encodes CASSRRNNQPQHF.

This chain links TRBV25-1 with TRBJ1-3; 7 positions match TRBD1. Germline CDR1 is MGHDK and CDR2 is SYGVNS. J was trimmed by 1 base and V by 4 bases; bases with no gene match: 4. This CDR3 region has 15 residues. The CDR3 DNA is TGTGCCAGCAGTGTTACAGGGGAATCTGGAAACACCATATATTTT. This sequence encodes CASSVTGESGNTIYF.

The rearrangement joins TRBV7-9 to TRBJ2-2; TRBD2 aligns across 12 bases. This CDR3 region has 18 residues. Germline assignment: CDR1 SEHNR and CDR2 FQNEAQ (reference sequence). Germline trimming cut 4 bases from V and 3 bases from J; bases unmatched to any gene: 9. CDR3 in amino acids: CASSSKTSGSYYTGELFF. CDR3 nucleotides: TGTGCCAGCAGCTCTAAGACTAGCGGGAGTTATTACACCGGGGAGCTGTTTTTT.

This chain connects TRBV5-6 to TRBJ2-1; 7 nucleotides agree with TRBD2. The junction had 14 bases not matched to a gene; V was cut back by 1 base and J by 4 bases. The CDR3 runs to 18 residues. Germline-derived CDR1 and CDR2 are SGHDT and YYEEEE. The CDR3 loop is CASSLPLGGGPDYNEQFF. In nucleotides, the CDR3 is TGTGCCAGCAGCTTGCCCTTGGGGGGAGGGCCGGATTACAATGAGCAGTTCTTC.

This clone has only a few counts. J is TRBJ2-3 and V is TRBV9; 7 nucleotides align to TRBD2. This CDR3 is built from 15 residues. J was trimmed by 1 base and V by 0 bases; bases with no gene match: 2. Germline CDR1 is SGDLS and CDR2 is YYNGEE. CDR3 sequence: CASSVAGLRTDTQYF. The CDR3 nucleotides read TGTGCCAGCAGCGTAGCGGGACTACGCACAGATACGCAGTATTTT. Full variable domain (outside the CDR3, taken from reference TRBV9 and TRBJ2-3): DSGVTQTPKHLITATGQRVTLRCSPRSGDLSVYWYQQSLDQGLQFLIQYYNGEERAKGNILERFSAQQFPDLHSELNLSSLELGDSALYFCASSVAGLRTDTQYFGPGTRLTVL.

Here the CDR3 DNA reads TGTGCCAGCAGTGAAGCGCTTGGATCCTACAATGAGCAGTTCTTC. This gives the protein CASSEALGSYNEQFF. The chain combines TRBV6-1 with TRBJ2-1; D is ambiguous. The CDR3 is made up of 15 amino acids. Germline loops: CDR1 MNHNS, CDR2 SASEGT. The V end was cut by 0 bases, the J end by 1 base, with 7 bases between.

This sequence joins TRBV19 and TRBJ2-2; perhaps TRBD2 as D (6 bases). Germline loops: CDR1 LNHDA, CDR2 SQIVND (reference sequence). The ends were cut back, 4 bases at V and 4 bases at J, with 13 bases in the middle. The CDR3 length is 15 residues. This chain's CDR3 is CASSRAGSVTGELFF. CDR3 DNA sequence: TGTGCCAGTAGTAGGGCGGGATCGGTCACCGGGGAGCTGTTTTTT.

The CDR3 DNA sequence: TGTGCCAGCAGTTCTACTAGTATCTACGAGCAGTACTTC. It codes for CASSSTSIYEQYF. V is TRBV12-3 or TRBV12-4 and J is TRBJ2-7, with a tentative D call TRBD2 (5 bases). Trimming cost V 4 bases and J 3 bases, with 10 bases left between them. This CDR3 has 13 amino acids.

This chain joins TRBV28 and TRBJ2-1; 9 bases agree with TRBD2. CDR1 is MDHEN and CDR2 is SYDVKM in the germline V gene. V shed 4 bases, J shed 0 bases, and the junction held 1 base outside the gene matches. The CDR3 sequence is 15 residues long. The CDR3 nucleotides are TGTGCCAGCAGTTATAGCGGGAGCTCCTACAATGAGCAGTTCTTC. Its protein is CASSYSGSSYNEQFF.

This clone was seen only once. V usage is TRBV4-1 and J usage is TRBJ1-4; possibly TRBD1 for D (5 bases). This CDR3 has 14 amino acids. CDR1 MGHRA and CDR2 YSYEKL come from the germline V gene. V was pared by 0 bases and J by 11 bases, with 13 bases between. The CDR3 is CASSQDSGWGKLFF. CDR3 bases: TGCGCCAGCAGCCAAGATTCCGGGTGGGGGAAACTGTTTTTT.

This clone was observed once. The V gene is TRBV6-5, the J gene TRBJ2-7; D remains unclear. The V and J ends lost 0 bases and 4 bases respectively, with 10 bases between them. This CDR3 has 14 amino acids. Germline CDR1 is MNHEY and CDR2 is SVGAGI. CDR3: CASSYSLGSYEQYF. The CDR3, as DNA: TGTGCCAGCAGTTACTCGCTAGGTTCTTACGAGCAGTACTTC.

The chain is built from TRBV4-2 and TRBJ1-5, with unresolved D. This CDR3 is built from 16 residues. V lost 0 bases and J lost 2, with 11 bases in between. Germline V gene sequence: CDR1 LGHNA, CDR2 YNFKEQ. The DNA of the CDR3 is TGTGCCAGCAGCCAAGAGTTGGGTTATCGCAATCAGCCCCAGCATTTT. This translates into CASSQELGYRNQPQHF.

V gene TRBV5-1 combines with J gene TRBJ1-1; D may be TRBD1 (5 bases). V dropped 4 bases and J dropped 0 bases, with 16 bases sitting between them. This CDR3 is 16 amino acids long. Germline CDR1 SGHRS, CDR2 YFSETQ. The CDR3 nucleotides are TGCGCCAGCAGCATAACCTTACAGGCCATGAACACTGAAGCTTTCTTT. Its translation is CASSITLQAMNTEAFF.

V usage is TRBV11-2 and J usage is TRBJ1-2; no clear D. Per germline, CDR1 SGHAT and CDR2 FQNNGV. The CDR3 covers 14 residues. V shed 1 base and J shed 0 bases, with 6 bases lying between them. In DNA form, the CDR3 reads TGTGCCAGCAGCTTAGTTACAGCTAACTATGGCTACACCTTC. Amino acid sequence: CASSLVTANYGYTF.

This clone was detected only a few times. Here the CDR3 DNA reads TGTGCCAGCAGTCTCTCTGGAAACACCATATATTTT. Its protein product is CASSLSGNTIYF. The V and J genes are TRBV9 and TRBJ1-3; the D is unclear. Germline loops: CDR1 SGDLS, CDR2 YYNGEE. Trimming stripped 5 bases from V and 0 bases from J, with 3 bases between. CDR3 size: 12 residues.

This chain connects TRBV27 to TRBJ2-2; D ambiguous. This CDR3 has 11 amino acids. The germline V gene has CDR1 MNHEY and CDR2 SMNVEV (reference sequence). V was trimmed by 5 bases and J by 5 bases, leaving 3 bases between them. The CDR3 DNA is TGTGCCAGCAGTAATACCGGGGAGCTGTTTTTT. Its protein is CASSNTGELFF.

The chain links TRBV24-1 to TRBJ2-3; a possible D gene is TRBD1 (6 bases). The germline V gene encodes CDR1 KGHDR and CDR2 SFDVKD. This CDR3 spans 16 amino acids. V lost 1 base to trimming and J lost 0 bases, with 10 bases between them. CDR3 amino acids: CATSDFRTESTDTQYF. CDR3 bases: TGTGCCACCAGTGATTTCAGGACAGAGAGCACAGATACGCAGTATTTT.

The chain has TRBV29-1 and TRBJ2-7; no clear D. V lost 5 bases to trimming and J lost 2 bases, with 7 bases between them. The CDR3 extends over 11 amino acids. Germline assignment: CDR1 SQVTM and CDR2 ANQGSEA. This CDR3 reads CSVSDTYEQYF. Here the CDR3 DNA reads TGCAGCGTTTCGGATACCTACGAGCAGTACTTC.

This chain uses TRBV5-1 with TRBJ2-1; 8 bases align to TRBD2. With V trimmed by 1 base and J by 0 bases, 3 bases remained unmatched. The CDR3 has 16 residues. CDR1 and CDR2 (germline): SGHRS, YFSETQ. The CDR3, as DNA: TGCGCCAGCAGCTTGATTAGCGGGGTCTCCTACAATGAGCAGTTCTTC. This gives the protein CASSLISGVSYNEQFF.